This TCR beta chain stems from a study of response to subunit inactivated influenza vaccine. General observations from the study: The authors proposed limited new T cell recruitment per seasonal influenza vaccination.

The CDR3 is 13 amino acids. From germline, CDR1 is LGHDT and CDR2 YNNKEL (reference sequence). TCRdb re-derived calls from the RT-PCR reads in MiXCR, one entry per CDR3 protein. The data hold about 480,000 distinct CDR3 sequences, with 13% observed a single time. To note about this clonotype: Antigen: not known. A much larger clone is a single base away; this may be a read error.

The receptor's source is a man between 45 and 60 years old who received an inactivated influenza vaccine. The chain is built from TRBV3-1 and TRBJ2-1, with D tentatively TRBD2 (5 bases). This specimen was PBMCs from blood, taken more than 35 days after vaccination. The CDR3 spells CARSLYDGDEQFF. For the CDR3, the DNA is TGTGCCCGCAGCCTATACGACGGGGATGAGCAGTTCTTC.